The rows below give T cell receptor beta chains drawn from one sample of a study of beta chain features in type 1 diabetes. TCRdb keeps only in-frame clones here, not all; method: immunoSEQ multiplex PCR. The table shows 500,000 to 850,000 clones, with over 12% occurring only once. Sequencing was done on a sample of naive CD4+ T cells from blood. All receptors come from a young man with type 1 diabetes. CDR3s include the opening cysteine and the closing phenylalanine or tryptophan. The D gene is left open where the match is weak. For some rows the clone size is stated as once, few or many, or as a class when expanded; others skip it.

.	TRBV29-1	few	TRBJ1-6	TGCAGCGTTGGTATAGGAAATTCACCCCTCCACTTT	CSVGIGNSPLHF
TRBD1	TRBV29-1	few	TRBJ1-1	TGCAGCGTTGAAGCCTTGACAGGGCCCGGATCTGAAGCTTTCTTT	CSVEALTGPGSEAFF
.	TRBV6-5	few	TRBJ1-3	TGTGCCAGCAGTTTAACAGGGAGTAGTGGAAACACCATATATTTT	CASSLTGSSGNTIYF
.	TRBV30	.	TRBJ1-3	TGTGCCTGGAGTGTACGGGGGGGAAACACCATATATTTT	CAWSVRGGNTIYF
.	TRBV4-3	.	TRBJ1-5	TGCGCCAGCAGCCAAGAAGCCCCCGGGTACGATATATATCAGCCCCAGCATTTT	CASSQEAPGYDIYQPQHF
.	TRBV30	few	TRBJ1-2	TGTGCCTGGAGTGTGGAGCTTAACTATGGCTACACCTTC	CAWSVELNYGYTF
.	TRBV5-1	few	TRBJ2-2	TGCGCCAGCAGTTTGCCAGCCGCGAACACCGGGGAGCTGTTTTTT	CASSLPAANTGELFF
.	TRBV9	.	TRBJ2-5	TGTGCCAGCAGCGTAGGGGCAGTAAATGTGGAGACCCAGTACTTC	CASSVGAVNVETQYF
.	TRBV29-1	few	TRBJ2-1	TGCAGCGTTGCCCCTGGGGGCAATGAGCAGTTCTTC	CSVAPGGNEQFF
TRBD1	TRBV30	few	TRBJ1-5	TGTGCCTGGAGGGGGACAGGGGCAAACAATCAGCCCCAGCATTTT	CAWRGTGANNQPQHF
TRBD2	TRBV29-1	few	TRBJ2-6	TGCAGCGTTGAGGGAGGGCTTGGGGCCAACGTCCTGACTTTC	CSVEGGLGANVLTF
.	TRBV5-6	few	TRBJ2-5	TGTGCCAGCAGCTTGGTACGGCCTCAAGAGACCCAGTACTTC	CASSLVRPQETQYF
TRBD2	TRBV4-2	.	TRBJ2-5	TGTGCCAGCAGCCAAGTTACTAGCGGGCTCGGGACCCAGTACTTC	CASSQVTSGLGTQYF
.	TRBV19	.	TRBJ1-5	TGTGCCAGTAGTGACGGCAGCGGATATCAGCCCCAGCATTTT	CASSDGSGYQPQHF
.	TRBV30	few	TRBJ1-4	TGTGCCTTAACAGCCGCAACTAATGAAAAACTGTTTTTT	CALTAATNEKLFF
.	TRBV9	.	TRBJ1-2	TGTGCCAGCAGCGGTGGACATCCGACCTATGGCTACACCTTC	CASSGGHPTYGYTF
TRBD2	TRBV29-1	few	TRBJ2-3	TGCAGCGTGAAAGCGGGATCTAGCACAGATACGCAGTATTTT	CSVKAGSSTDTQYF
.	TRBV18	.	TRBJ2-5	TGTGCCAGCTCACCACCATCTCAAGAGACCCAGTACTTC	CASSPPSQETQYF
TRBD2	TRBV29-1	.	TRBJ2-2	TGCAGCGGGTGGGCAGGTCCTGGCGGGGGAAACACCGGGGAGCTGTTTTTT	CSGWAGPGGGNTGELFF
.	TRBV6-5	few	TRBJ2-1	TGTGCCAGCAGCCCGGCCGGGGCTCAATACAATGAGCAGTTCTTC	CASSPAGAQYNEQFF
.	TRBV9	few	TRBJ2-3	TGTGCCAGCAGCGTACTTGCAGGGTTGAGCACAGATACGCAGTATTTT	CASSVLAGLSTDTQYF
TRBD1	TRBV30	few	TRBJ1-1	TGTGCCTTAGACAGGGATTACACTGAAGCTTTCTTT	CALDRDYTEAFF
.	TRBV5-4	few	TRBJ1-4	TGTGCCAGCAGCTCTCCGGGGGCCGCTAATGAAAAACTGTTTTTT	CASSSPGAANEKLFF
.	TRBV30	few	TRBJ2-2	TGTGCCTGGAGTGTACAAGACGGGGAGCTGTTTTTT	CAWSVQDGELFF
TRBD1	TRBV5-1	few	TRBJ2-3	TGCGCCAGCAGCTTGGAGGGGGCTGGCACAGATACGCAGTATTTT	CASSLEGAGTDTQYF
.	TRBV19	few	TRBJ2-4	TGTGCCAGTAGCATTCTAGCCAAAAACATTCAGTACTTC	CASSILAKNIQYF
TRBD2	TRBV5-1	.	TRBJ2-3	TGCGCCAGCAGCTTGGCTAGCGGGGGCACAGATACGCAGTATTTT	CASSLASGGTDTQYF
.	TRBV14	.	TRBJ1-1	TGTGCCAGCAGCTACAGAACCGCGGGCACTGAAGCTTTCTTT	CASSYRTAGTEAFF
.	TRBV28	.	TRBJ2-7	TGTGCCAGCAGTTCGTCGGACAAACCCTACGAGCAGTACTTC	CASSSSDKPYEQYF
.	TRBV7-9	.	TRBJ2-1	TGTGCCAGCAGCTTAGGAGCGGCAAATGAGCAGTTCTTC	CASSLGAANEQFF
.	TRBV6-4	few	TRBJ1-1	TGTGCCAGCAGTGCCAACTCGAACACTGAAGCTTTCTTT	CASSANSNTEAFF
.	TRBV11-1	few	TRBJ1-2	TGTGCCAGCAGCTGGGCGGAGTATGGCTACACCTTC	CASSWAEYGYTF
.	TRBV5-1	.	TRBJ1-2	TGCGCCAGCAGCTTGGGGGTCCAGGAAGTTAACTATGGCTACACCTTC	CASSLGVQEVNYGYTF
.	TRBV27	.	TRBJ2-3	TGTGCCAGCAGTTTCCTGAGGGGCACAGATACGCAGTATTTT	CASSFLRGTDTQYF
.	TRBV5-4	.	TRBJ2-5	TGTGCCAGCAGCCCCGCGCGGGAAGAGACCCAGTACTTC	CASSPAREETQYF
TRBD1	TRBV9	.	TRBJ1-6	TGTGCCAGCAGCCCCTCCGAATGGGGGACAGGGAATTCACCCCTCCACTTT	CASSPSEWGTGNSPLHF
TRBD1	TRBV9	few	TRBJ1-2	TGTGCCAGCAGCGCACAGGGGAACCATGGCTACACCTTC	CASSAQGNHGYTF
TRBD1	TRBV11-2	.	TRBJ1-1	TGTGCCAGCAGCCCGGGACAGGGTATGAGGAGAACTGAAGCTTTCTTT	CASSPGQGMRRTEAFF
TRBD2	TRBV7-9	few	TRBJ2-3	TGTGCCCTCGGGGGGGCCGGAGCAGATACGCAGTATTTT	CALGGAGADTQYF
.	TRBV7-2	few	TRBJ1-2	TGTGCCAGCAGCTTACGCCAGGGGTCTAACTATGGCTACACCTTC	CASSLRQGSNYGYTF
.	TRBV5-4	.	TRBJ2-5	TGTGCCAGCAGCTCATACCAAGAGACCCAGTACTTC	CASSSYQETQYF
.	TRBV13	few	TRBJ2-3	TGTGCCAGCAGCCCCAGGGGACAAGAATCGGCAGATACGCAGTATTTT	CASSPRGQESADTQYF
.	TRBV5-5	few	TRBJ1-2	TGTGCCAGCAGCAGTGGACAGACGGGCTACACCTTC	CASSSGQTGYTF
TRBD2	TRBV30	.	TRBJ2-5	TGTGCCTGGAATTTACTAGCGGGGCCTCCGGAGACCCAGTACTTC	CAWNLLAGPPETQYF
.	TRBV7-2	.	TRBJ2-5	TGTGCCAGCAGCTTCCCCCGAGCACGTCGAGAGACCCAGTACTTC	CASSFPRARRETQYF
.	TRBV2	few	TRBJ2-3	TGTGCCAGCTCGGTGCCCGGAGGACTCCCGGAGCAGTATTTT	CASSVPGGLPEQYF
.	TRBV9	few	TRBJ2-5	TGTGCCAGCAGCGTAGTGACACCAGGAACCCAGTACTTC	CASSVVTPGTQYF
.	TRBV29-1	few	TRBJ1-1	TGCAGCGGGACCGGACATACGAACACTGAAGCTTTCTTT	CSGTGHTNTEAFF
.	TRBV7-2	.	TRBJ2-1	TGTACCAGCAGCTTAAATCAGAGGGCCCACTACAATGAGCAGTTCTTC	CTSSLNQRAHYNEQFF
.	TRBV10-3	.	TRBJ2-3	TGTGCCATACAGGGCTCCGCAGATACGCAGTATTTT	CAIQGSADTQYF
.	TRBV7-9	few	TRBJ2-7	TGTGCCAGCAGCTTAGGCAGGGGCTACGAGCAGTACTTC	CASSLGRGYEQYF